Sequencing of this T cell receptor (beta chain) was carried out in a study of CD8 T cells in ankylosing spondylitis. Points from the study as a whole: CD8+ disease-linked clones were present at relatively low frequencies in blood.

About this clonotype: Its antigen is currently unknown.

Quantitative 5'-RACE was performed with molecular barcodes, and it yielded the TCR beta libraries. TCRdb analysed the 5' RACE reads with MiXCR anew, one entry per CDR3 protein. The sample lists 230,000 or so distinct CDR3 sequences, roughly a quarter occurring once. This clonotype was obtained from a male donor with ankylosing spondylitis or in good health (not recorded which). Sequencing input: blood, either unsorted or a sorted T cell fraction (not recorded which).

The CDR3 nucleotides read TGCGCCAGCAGCTTGGCCTCGGCAGGGGGGACCTACGAGCAGTACTTC. As protein: CASSLASAGGTYEQYF. The gene calls are TRBV5-1 and TRBJ2-7, with a possible D match to TRBD1 (7 bases). V dropped 0 bases and J dropped 2 bases, with 15 bases sitting between them. The CDR3 totals 16 residues. From germline, CDR1 is SGHRS and CDR2 YFSETQ.